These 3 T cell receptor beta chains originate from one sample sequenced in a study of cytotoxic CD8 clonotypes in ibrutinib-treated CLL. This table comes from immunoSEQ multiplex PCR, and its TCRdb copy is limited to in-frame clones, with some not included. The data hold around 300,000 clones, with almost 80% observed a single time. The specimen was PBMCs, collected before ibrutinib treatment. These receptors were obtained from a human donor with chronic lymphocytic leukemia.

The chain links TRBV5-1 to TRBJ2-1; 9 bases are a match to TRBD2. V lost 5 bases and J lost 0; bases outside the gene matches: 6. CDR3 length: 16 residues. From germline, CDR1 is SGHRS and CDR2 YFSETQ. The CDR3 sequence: CASRQNSGSSYNEQFF. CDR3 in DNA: TGCGCCAGCAGACAAAATAGCGGGAGCTCCTACAATGAGCAGTTCTTC. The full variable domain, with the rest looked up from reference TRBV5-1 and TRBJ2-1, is KAGVTQTPRYLIKTRGQQVTLSCSPISGHRSVSWYQQTPGQGLQFLFEYFSETQRNKGNFPGRFSGRQFSNSRSEMNVSTLELGDSALYLCASRQNSGSSYNEQFFGPGTRLTVL.

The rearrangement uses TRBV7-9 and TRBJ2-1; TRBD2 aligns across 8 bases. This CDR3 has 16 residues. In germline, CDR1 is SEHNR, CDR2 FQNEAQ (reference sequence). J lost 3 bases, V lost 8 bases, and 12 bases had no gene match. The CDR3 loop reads CASRPPGGPDYNEQFF. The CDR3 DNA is TGTGCCAGCCGGCCCCCGGGAGGGCCGGACTACAATGAGCAGTTCTTC.

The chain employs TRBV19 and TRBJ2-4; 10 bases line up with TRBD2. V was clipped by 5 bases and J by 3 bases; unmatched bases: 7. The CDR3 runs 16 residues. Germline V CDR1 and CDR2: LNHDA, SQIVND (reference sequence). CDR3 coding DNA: TGTGCCAGTAGTCCGAGACTAGCGGGTGGCAAAAACATTCAGTACTTC. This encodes CASSPRLAGGKNIQYF.